This T cell receptor beta chain was found in a study of cytotoxic CD8 clonotypes in ibrutinib-treated CLL. General study findings and limits: Public clonotypes proved infrequent, and on treatment they shrank or remained steady. While tracking circulating CD8+ T-cell counts, baseline clonality exceeded that of age-matched healthy donors.

Germline CDR1 is SGHRS and CDR2 is YFSETQ. The CDR3 has 14 residues. After removal of 4 bases from V and 8 bases from J, the junction contained 8 bases not matched to a gene. This clone is medium-sized (0.01 to 0.1%) by share. What it binds is unknown. With sequencing, the targeted depth ranged from 1 in 200,000 to 1 in 1 million T cells. Profiled with immunoSEQ multiplex PCR; TCRdb holds only in-frame clones, not every one. The table lists roughly 42,000 clones, approximately 67% of them singletons. The TCR was taken from a human donor with chronic lymphocytic leukemia. This sample comprised PBMCs, obtained at disease progression, from a patient treated with ibrutinib. The chain combines TRBV5-1 with TRBJ1-4; TRBD1 agrees at 7 bases. The CDR3 DNA sequence: TGCGCCAGCAGCGGCACAGGGGCGAACGAAAAACTGTTTTTT. This translates into CASSGTGANEKLFF.